Listed below are T cell receptor beta chains from one sample, sequenced in a study of control samples from healthy donors and cancer patients. The data were produced by immunoSEQ multiplex PCR, yet TCRdb's version contains in-frame clones alone and is incomplete. Among 150,000 to 200,000 clones listed, 90% to 95% were seen once. The sequenced sample was blood. All receptors derive from a woman aged 18-29 years in good health. Each CDR3 is given without its conserved first and last residue.

TRBV28	TRBJ2-4	ASSRRGEDQY
TRBV7-9	TRBJ1-4	ASSPQDYATNEKLF
TRBV5-1	TRBJ2-7	ASKVGREREWEQY
TRBV6-2/TRBV6-3	TRBJ1-1	ASSYKRGGGNTEAF
TRBV28	TRBJ2-7	ASSLTASYEQY
TRBV5-6	TRBJ1-6	ASTPGQLYNSPLH
TRBV6-6	TRBJ2-1	ASSYSLAPENEQF
TRBV11-2	TRBJ2-2	ASSLLTGELF
TRBV29-1	TRBJ2-3	SSAGGQGGGTDTQY
TRBV7-9	TRBJ2-7	ASSLGGWGSLYEQY
TRBV6-6	TRBJ1-2	ASSSGQGLDYGYT
TRBV7-9	TRBJ2-2	ASSSRDRGIGELF
TRBV28	TRBJ1-5	ASSLNANNQPQH